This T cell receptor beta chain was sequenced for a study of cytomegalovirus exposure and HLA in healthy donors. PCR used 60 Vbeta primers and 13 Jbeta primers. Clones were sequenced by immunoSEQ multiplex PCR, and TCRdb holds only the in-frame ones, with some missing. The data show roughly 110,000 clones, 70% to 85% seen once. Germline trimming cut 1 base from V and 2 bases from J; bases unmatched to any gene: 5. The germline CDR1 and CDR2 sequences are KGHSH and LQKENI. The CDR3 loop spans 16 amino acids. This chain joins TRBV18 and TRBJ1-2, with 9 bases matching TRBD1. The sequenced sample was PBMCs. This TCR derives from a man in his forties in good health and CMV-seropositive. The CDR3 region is CASSPLLQGANYGYTF. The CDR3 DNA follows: TGTGCCAGCTCACCACTATTACAGGGGGCGAACTATGGCTACACCTTC.